A selection of T cell receptor beta chains follows, all from one sample in a study of T-cell reconstitution after alpha-beta-depleted transplantation in children. A single record per CDR3 protein comes from TCRdb applying MiXCR to the PCR reads. This sample yields approximately 980,000 distinct CDR3 sequences, of which under 30% are seen a single time; 28% belongs to the top ten. The sample consisted of PBMCs, mostly from graft donor cells, taken 360 days after TCRalphabeta/CD19-depleted stem cell transplant. These TCRs come from a boy under two years old who had a stem cell transplant for SCID, so the T cells may come from the graft donor. Both conserved end residues are part of each CDR3. The D gene is left open where the match is weak. Part of the rows lack a size; the others show once, few, many or a class for expanded clones.

v_gene: TRBV12-3/TRBV12-4; abundance: -; j_gene: TRBJ2-3; d_gene: -; CDR3nt: TGTGCCAGCAGTCCATCGGACATCAGCACAGATACGCAGTATTTT; CDR3aa: CASSPSDISTDTQYF
v_gene: TRBV5-1; abundance: -; j_gene: TRBJ2-5; d_gene: -; CDR3nt: TGCGCCAGCAGCTTGGGCGGGGTAGCCGACCAAGAGACCCAGTACTTC; CDR3aa: CASSLGGVADQETQYF
v_gene: TRBV3-1; abundance: once; j_gene: TRBJ2-1; d_gene: -; CDR3nt: TGTGCCAGCAGCCAAGACGCTAGAGCCTACAATGAGCAGTTCTTC; CDR3aa: CASSQDARAYNEQFF
v_gene: TRBV6-5; abundance: -; j_gene: TRBJ1-1; d_gene: -; CDR3nt: TGTGCCAGCAGTTTTGGGGGGCCCCTCACTGAAGCTTTCTTT; CDR3aa: CASSFGGPLTEAFF
v_gene: TRBV12-3/TRBV12-4; abundance: few; j_gene: TRBJ2-7; d_gene: -; CDR3nt: TGTGCCAGCAGTCTGGGACTGTGGGGCGAGCAGTACTTC; CDR3aa: CASSLGLWGEQYF
v_gene: TRBV5-1; abundance: -; j_gene: TRBJ2-7; d_gene: -; CDR3nt: TGCGCCAGCACCCCTGGGGGGAGCTCCTACGAGCAGTACTTC; CDR3aa: CASTPGGSSYEQYF
v_gene: TRBV20-1; abundance: -; j_gene: TRBJ2-2; d_gene: -; CDR3nt: TGCAGCACGGGACACCTTAACACCGGGGAGCTGTTTTTT; CDR3aa: CSTGHLNTGELFF
v_gene: TRBV6-5; abundance: -; j_gene: TRBJ1-5; d_gene: TRBD1; CDR3nt: TGTGCCAGCAGTTACGTAGGGGGCGGGGGTCAGCCCCAGCATTTT; CDR3aa: CASSYVGGGGQPQHF
v_gene: TRBV7-2; abundance: few; j_gene: TRBJ2-5; d_gene: -; CDR3nt: TGTGCCAGCAGCTTAATGGGGAGCGGAGAGACCCAGTACTTC; CDR3aa: CASSLMGSGETQYF
v_gene: TRBV12-5; abundance: -; j_gene: TRBJ2-1; d_gene: -; CDR3nt: TGTGCTAGTAAGTCGGCAGCTAACAATGAGCAGTTCTTC; CDR3aa: CASKSAANNEQFF
v_gene: TRBV20-1; abundance: -; j_gene: TRBJ1-6; d_gene: TRBD1; CDR3nt: TGCAGTGCTGGAGGGGGCGCGGGATCACCCCTCCACTTT; CDR3aa: CSAGGGAGSPLHF
v_gene: TRBV15; abundance: -; j_gene: TRBJ2-7; d_gene: TRBD1; CDR3nt: TGTGCCACCAGCAGAGATAATGGCGGGACAGGGAGGTACGAGCAGTACTTC; CDR3aa: CATSRDNGGTGRYEQYF
v_gene: TRBV4-3; abundance: -; j_gene: TRBJ1-1; d_gene: -; CDR3nt: TGCGCCAGCAGCCAAGATAGTCAGGGTGTGGACACTGAAGCTTTCTTT; CDR3aa: CASSQDSQGVDTEAFF
v_gene: TRBV10-3; abundance: few; j_gene: TRBJ2-7; d_gene: -; CDR3nt: TGTGCCATCAGTGAGCCGTCAGGGACAGAGCAGTACTTC; CDR3aa: CAISEPSGTEQYF
v_gene: TRBV7-9; abundance: -; j_gene: TRBJ1-2; d_gene: TRBD1; CDR3nt: TGTGCCAGCAGCGCCAAGACAGGGATTAGTACTAACTATGGCTACACCTTC; CDR3aa: CASSAKTGISTNYGYTF
v_gene: TRBV4-3; abundance: few; j_gene: TRBJ2-7; d_gene: TRBD1; CDR3nt: TGCGCCAGCAGCCAAGGCCGGGACAGGGTCTACGAGCAGTACTTC; CDR3aa: CASSQGRDRVYEQYF
v_gene: TRBV20-1; abundance: -; j_gene: TRBJ2-2; d_gene: -; CDR3nt: TGCAGTGCTAGACCCGGGGGGCGGAAGAACACCGGGGAGCTGTTTTTT; CDR3aa: CSARPGGRKNTGELFF
v_gene: TRBV28; abundance: few; j_gene: TRBJ2-5; d_gene: TRBD2; CDR3nt: TGTGCCAGCAGTTTTGGAGCTAGCGGGGGATACCAACGAGAGACCCAGTACTTC; CDR3aa: CASSFGASGGYQRETQYF
v_gene: TRBV20-1; abundance: -; j_gene: TRBJ2-5; d_gene: TRBD1; CDR3nt: TGCAGTGCCCAGACCCGGGACAGGATGGAGGAGACCCAGTACTTC; CDR3aa: CSAQTRDRMEETQYF
v_gene: TRBV28; abundance: -; j_gene: TRBJ2-1; d_gene: TRBD1; CDR3nt: TGTGCCAGCAGCTTGGCGACAGGGGACCTTTACAATGAGCAGTTCTTC; CDR3aa: CASSLATGDLYNEQFF
v_gene: TRBV12-3/TRBV12-4; abundance: -; j_gene: TRBJ2-2; d_gene: TRBD1; CDR3nt: TGTGCCAGCAGCCGTACGACAGGGGGCGGCATAACCGGGGAGCTGTTTTTT; CDR3aa: CASSRTTGGGITGELFF
v_gene: TRBV10-3; abundance: -; j_gene: TRBJ2-1; d_gene: -; CDR3nt: TGTGCCATCAGGGACAGTTACAATGAGCAGTTCTTC; CDR3aa: CAIRDSYNEQFF
v_gene: TRBV9; abundance: -; j_gene: TRBJ2-3; d_gene: -; CDR3nt: TGTGCCAGCAGCGCGGGACCTCAAGATACGCAGTATTTT; CDR3aa: CASSAGPQDTQYF
v_gene: TRBV20-1; abundance: -; j_gene: TRBJ1-4; d_gene: -; CDR3nt: TGCAGTGCCAGGGCTAGGGAAAAACTGTTTTTT; CDR3aa: CSARAREKLFF
v_gene: TRBV7-2; abundance: -; j_gene: TRBJ1-1; d_gene: -; CDR3nt: TGTGCCAGCAGCTTAGGATCGAAGGGGGACGCTGAAGCTTTCTTT; CDR3aa: CASSLGSKGDAEAFF
v_gene: TRBV4-1; abundance: few; j_gene: TRBJ2-1; d_gene: TRBD2; CDR3nt: TGCGCCAGCAGCCAACCTGGACTAGTAAACTACAATGAGCAGTTCTTC; CDR3aa: CASSQPGLVNYNEQFF